The entry below describes one T cell receptor (beta chain). Its antigen is unidentified. This specimen belongs to a study of graft-versus-host responses after intestinal transplantation. Study results and limitations: Recipient marrow showed GvH clones, some seen first in ileum or blood.

The method was immunoSEQ multiplex PCR; TCRdb's version includes in-frame clones alone and lacks a portion of them. The repertoire has roughly 40,000 clones, about 89% of them found once; the top ten carry 2.3%. J gave up 0 bases and V 3 bases, and 8 bases lay outside the gene matches. CDR1 SGHRS and CDR2 YFSETQ come from the germline V gene. This CDR3 has 18 residues. The sequence came from a human patient who received an intestinal transplant, so some T cells may come from the graft donor. The source material was PBMCs, sampled approximately 310 days after intestinal transplant. The chain recombines TRBV5-1 with TRBJ2-6; 8 nucleotides agree with TRBD1. CDR3 coding DNA: TGCGCCAGCAGCTACTCCGGGACAGGCCGCTCTGGGGCCAACGTCCTGACTTTC. As protein: CASSYSGTGRSGANVLTF.